The 18 T cell receptor beta chains in this list originate from one sample, sequenced in a study of CD8+CD57+ T cells in acquired aplastic anemia. Patients who underwent sequencing had shown CD8+CD57+ cell expansion by flow cytometry. Genomic DNA constituted the template upon which TCR beta VDJ and CDR3 profiling was performed. TCRdb re-analysed the reads in MiXCR, keeping a single row per CDR3 protein. The data contain about 180,000 distinct CDR3 sequences, about three fifths of them seen just once; the ten biggest clones take up roughly 46%. The sequenced sample was sorted CD4+, CD8+, or CD8+CD57+ T cells (not recorded which) from PBMCs. The receptors were gathered from a human donor with aplastic anemia.

This chain links TRBV2 with TRBJ2-7, with 7 bases identical to TRBD1. This CDR3 has 15 amino acids. The ends lost 5 bases at V and 7 bases at J; junction bases unmatched: 14. Germline V gives CDR1 SNHLY, CDR2 FYNNEI. CDR3: CASSTSSTGTAEQYF. The CDR3 DNA reads TGTGCCAGCAGTACATCCTCGACCGGGACAGCAGAGCAGTACTTC.

The rearrangement joins TRBV29-1 to TRBJ2-1, with D perhaps matching TRBD1 or TRBD2 (6 bases each). Germline CDR1 reads SQVTM; CDR2 reads ANQGSEA. Between the trimmed V and J ends, which lost 6 bases and 4 bases, there was a span of 16 bases. This CDR3 is 14 amino acids long. This chain's CDR3 is CSVRGGGGYNEQFF. The CDR3 DNA follows: TGCAGCGTGAGAGGCGGAGGGGGGTACAATGAGCAGTTCTTC.

The rearrangement links TRBV10-3 to TRBJ1-6; 8 bases agree with TRBD1. CDR3 length equals 16 residues. Germline-derived CDR1 and CDR2 are ENHRY and SYGVKD. V dropped 6 bases and J dropped 4; count of bases not matched to a gene: 8. As DNA, the CDR3 is TGTGCCATCAGGCCCCGGGACAGGAGGTATAATTCACCCCTCCACTTT. It translates to CAIRPRDRRYNSPLHF.

This clonotype was detected ten times or more. V gene TRBV19 combines with J gene TRBJ1-3; D unclear. Germline V gene data show CDR1 as LNHDA and CDR2 as SQIVND (reference sequence). The V end lost 1 base, the J end lost 4 bases, and 20 bases lay between the germline ends. The CDR3 totals 18 residues. Written as DNA, the CDR3 is TGTGCCAGTAGTATAGCCCTTCAGTTGCCAATCGCGGGAAACACCATATATTTT. Protein sequence: CASSIALQLPIAGNTIYF.

This sequence joins TRBV6-6 and TRBJ1-6; D not resolved. This CDR3 is built from 14 residues. Trimming removed 6 bases at V and 5 bases at J, with 11 bases between. Per germline, CDR1 MNHNY and CDR2 SVGAGI (reference sequence). For the CDR3, the DNA is TGTGCCAGCAGAGACTCTTGGGATAATTCACCCCTCCACTTT. Its protein product is CASRDSWDNSPLHF.

This clonotype was counted many times. This chain connects TRBV7-9 to TRBJ2-1; 10 bases are shared with TRBD1. The CDR3 spans 15 residues. With V trimmed by 4 bases and J by 7 bases, 7 bases remained unmatched. In germline, CDR1 is SEHNR, CDR2 FQNEAQ (reference sequence). Here the CDR3 reads CASSSKGTGENEQFF. CDR3 DNA sequence: TGTGCCAGCAGCTCCAAAGGGACAGGGGAAAATGAGCAGTTCTTC.

The chain joins TRBV19 to TRBJ2-5; D gene ambiguous. V was trimmed by 1 base and J by 11 bases, leaving 14 bases between them. This CDR3 has 13 residues. From germline, CDR1 is LNHDA and CDR2 SQIVND (reference sequence). This CDR3 is CASSIGLVDTQYF. DNA of the CDR3: TGTGCCAGTAGTATAGGTTTGGTCGATACGCAGTACTTC.

The V and J genes are TRBV19 and TRBJ2-2, with no clear D. Per germline, CDR1 LNHDA and CDR2 SQIVND (reference sequence). This CDR3 comprises 16 residues. The V end lost 3 bases, the J end lost 4 bases, and 15 bases lay between the germline ends. Written as DNA, the CDR3 is TGTGCCAGTAGTATGGGCAGGATCAGGAGCACCGGGGAGCTGTTTTTT. The encoded protein is CASSMGRIRSTGELFF.

The chain joins TRBV7-3 to TRBJ1-6; D remains unclear. The germline V gene has CDR1 SGHTA and CDR2 FQGTGA. Trimming stripped 4 bases from V and 10 bases from J, with 14 bases between. This CDR3 is built from 14 residues. The CDR3 region has the DNA TGTGCCAGCAGCTCCGACGGGCCAAACTCACCCCTCCACTTT. As protein: CASSSDGPNSPLHF.

The chain combines TRBV7-2 with TRBJ2-1; D gene uncertain. The CDR3 spans 12 residues. Trimming pared 1 base from V and 15 bases from J, leaving 13 bases between. Germline values: CDR1 SGHTA, CDR2 FQGNSA. Here the CDR3 reads CASSLVASPPFF. The CDR3 coding sequence is TGTGCCAGCAGCTTAGTTGCGAGTCCCCCGTTCTTC.

This clonotype showed up just a few times. The chain carries TRBV20-1 and TRBJ2-7; 11 bases align to TRBD2. J lost 3 bases, V lost 6 bases, and 7 bases had no gene match. This CDR3 is built from 14 residues. CDR1 and CDR2 from the germline V gene are DFQATT and SNEGSKA (reference sequence). CDR3 residues: CSATTGTSGYEQYF. The CDR3 DNA follows: TGCAGTGCCACTACTGGGACTAGCGGCTACGAGCAGTACTTC.

This clonotype came up many times. The chain joins TRBV2 to TRBJ1-2; 8 nucleotides match TRBD1. The germline CDR1 and CDR2 sequences are SNHLY and FYNNEI. The CDR3 spans 16 residues. J gave up 5 bases and V 6 bases, and 14 bases lay outside the gene matches. CDR3 sequence reads: CASRDRPPDRVYGYTF. The CDR3 nucleotides are TGTGCCAGCAGAGATAGACCACCGGACAGGGTGTATGGCTACACCTTC.

This clonotype was seen a handful of times. The chain links TRBV10-2 to TRBJ2-1; D is unclear. The germline V gene has CDR1 WSHSY and CDR2 SAAADI. CDR3 length equals 10 residues. Trimming took off 4 bases at V and 9 bases at J, with 4 bases between the two ends. The CDR3 DNA is TGCGCCAGCAGTGCGAGTGAGCAGTTCTTC. It translates to CASSASEQFF.

In its sample, this clonotype was seen once. This chain joins TRBV7-9 and TRBJ2-1; D remains ambiguous. The CDR3 has 13 residues. From germline, CDR1 is SEHNR and CDR2 FQNEAQ (reference sequence). V was clipped by 2 bases and J by 3 bases, with 5 bases between them. The CDR3 loop reads CASSLSDYNEQFF. The CDR3 DNA reads TGTGCCAGCAGCTTATCTGACTACAATGAGCAGTTCTTC.

V gene TRBV2 combines with J gene TRBJ2-7; D perhaps matches TRBD2 (5 bases). Trimming removed 7 bases from V and 5 bases from J, with 9 bases in between. This CDR3 region has 11 residues. The germline V gene has CDR1 SNHLY and CDR2 FYNNEI. CDR3 amino acids: CASTTMNEQYF. As DNA, the CDR3 is TGTGCCAGCACGACTATGAACGAGCAGTACTTC. The entire variable domain, with the rest obtained from reference TRBV2 and TRBJ2-7, is as follows: EPEVTQTPSHQVTQMGQEVILRCVPISNHLYFYWYRQILGQKVEFLVSFYNNEISEKSEIFDDQFSVERPDGSNFTLKIRSTKLEDSAMYFCASTTMNEQYFGPGTRLTVT.

This chain joins TRBV2 and TRBJ1-1; D call uncertain. The ends were cut back, 3 bases at V and 5 bases at J, with 10 bases in the middle. The germline gives CDR1 SNHLY, CDR2 FYNNEI. The length of the CDR3 is 13 residues. The chain's CDR3 is CASSEAVGTEAFF. Here the CDR3 DNA reads TGTGCCAGCAGTGAGGCAGTGGGGACTGAAGCTTTCTTT.

The chain has TRBV7-3 and TRBJ2-3; D call uncertain. CDR1 is SGHTA and CDR2 is FQGTGA in the germline V gene. V was shortened by 5 bases and J by 3 bases, with 6 bases between the two germline ends. There are 12 residues in the CDR3. The CDR3 loop reads CASSPITDTQYF. The DNA for the CDR3 is TGTGCCAGCAGCCCCATTACAGATACGCAGTATTTT.

In its sample, this clonotype was seen many times. The chain couples TRBV19 to TRBJ2-7; weak D call: TRBD1 (6 bases). This CDR3 has 15 amino acids. Germline CDR1 is LNHDA and CDR2 is SQIVND (reference sequence). V dropped 1 base and J dropped 4 bases, with 14 bases sitting between them. The CDR3 here is CASSIGQAGVYEQYF. The CDR3 coding sequence is TGTGCCAGTAGTATAGGTCAGGCAGGGGTTTACGAGCAGTACTTC.